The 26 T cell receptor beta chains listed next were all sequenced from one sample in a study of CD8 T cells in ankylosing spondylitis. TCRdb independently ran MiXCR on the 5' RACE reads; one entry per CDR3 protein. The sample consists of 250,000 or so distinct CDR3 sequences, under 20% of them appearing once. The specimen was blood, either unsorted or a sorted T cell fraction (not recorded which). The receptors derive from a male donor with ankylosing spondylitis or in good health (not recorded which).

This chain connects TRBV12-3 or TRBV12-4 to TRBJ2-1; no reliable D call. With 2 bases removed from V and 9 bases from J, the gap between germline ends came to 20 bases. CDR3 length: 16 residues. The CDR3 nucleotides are TGTGCCAGCAGTTTATTCGCACGGTCAGGTCCGAGTGAGCAGTTCTTC. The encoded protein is CASSLFARSGPSEQFF.

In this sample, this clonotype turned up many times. The CDR3 loop reads CASSPGTGGLGEQFF. CDR3 sequence (DNA): TGCGCCAGCAGCCCCGGGACAGGGGGCTTGGGTGAGCAGTTCTTC. This sequence joins TRBV10-2 and TRBJ2-1, with TRBD1 identical over 12 bases. Germline CDR1 is WSHSY and CDR2 is SAAADI. V lost 6 bases to trimming and J lost 9 bases; unmatched junction nucleotides: 9. This CDR3 has 15 residues.

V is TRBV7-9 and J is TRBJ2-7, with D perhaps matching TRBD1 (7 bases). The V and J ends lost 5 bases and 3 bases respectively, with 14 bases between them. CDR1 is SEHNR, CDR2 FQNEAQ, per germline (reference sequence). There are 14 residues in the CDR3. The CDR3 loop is CASSLRDRNYEQYF. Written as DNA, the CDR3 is TGTGCCAGCAGCCTGCGGGACAGAAACTACGAGCAGTACTTC.

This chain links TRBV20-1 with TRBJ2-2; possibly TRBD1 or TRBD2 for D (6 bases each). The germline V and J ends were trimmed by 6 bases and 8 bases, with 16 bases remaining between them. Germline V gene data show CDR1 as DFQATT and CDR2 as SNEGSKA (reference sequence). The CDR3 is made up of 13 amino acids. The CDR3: CSAGGTGLGELFF. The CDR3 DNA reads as TGCAGTGCCGGGGGCACGGGATTGGGGGAGCTGTTTTTT.

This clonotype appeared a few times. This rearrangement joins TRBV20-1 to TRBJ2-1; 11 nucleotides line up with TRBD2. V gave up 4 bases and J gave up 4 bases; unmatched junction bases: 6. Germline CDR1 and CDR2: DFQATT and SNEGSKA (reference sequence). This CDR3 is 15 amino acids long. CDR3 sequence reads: CSAMTSGVNYNEQFF. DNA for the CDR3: TGCAGTGCTATGACTAGCGGGGTCAATTACAATGAGCAGTTCTTC.

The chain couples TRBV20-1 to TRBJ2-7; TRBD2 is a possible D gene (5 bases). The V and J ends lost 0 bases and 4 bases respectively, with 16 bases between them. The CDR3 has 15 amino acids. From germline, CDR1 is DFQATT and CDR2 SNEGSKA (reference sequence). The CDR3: CSARDYSGAAYEQYF. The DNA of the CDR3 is TGCAGTGCTAGAGATTACAGCGGAGCCGCATACGAGCAGTACTTC.

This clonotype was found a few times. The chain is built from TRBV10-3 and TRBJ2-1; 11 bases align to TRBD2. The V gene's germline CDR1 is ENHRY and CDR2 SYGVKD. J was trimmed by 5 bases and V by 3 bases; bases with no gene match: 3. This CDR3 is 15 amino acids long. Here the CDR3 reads CAISEGTSGDNEQFF. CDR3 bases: TGTGCCATCAGTGAAGGGACTAGCGGAGACAATGAGCAGTTCTTC.

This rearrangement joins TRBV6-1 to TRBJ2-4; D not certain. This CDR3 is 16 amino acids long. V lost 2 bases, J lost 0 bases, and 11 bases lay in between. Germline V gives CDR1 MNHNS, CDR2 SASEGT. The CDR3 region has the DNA TGTGCCAGCAGTGAAAGACAAATAATAGCCAAAAACATTCAGTACTTC. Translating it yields CASSERQIIAKNIQYF.

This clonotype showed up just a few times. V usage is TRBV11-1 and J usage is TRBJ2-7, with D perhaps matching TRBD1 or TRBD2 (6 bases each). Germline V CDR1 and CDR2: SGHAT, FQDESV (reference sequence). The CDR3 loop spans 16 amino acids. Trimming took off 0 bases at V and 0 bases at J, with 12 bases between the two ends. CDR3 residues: CASSLAEGGVSYEQYF. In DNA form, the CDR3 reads TGTGCCAGCAGCTTAGCGGAGGGGGGCGTCTCCTACGAGCAGTACTTC.

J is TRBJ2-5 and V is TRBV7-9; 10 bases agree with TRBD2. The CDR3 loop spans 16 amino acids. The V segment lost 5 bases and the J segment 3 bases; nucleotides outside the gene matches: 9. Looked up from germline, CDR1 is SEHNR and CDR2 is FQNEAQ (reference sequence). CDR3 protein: CASSPFPSGREETQYF. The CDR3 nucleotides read TGTGCCAGCAGCCCATTCCCCAGCGGGAGGGAAGAGACCCAGTACTTC. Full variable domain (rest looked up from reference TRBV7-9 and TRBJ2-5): DTGVSQNPRHKITKRGQNVTFRCDPISEHNRLYWYRQTLGQGPEFLTYFQNEAQLEKSRLLSDRFSAERPKGSFSTLEIQRTEQGDSAMYLCASSPFPSGREETQYFGPGTRLLVL.

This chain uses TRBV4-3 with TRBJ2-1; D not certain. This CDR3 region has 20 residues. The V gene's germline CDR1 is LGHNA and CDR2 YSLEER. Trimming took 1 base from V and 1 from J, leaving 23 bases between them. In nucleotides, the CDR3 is TGCGCCAGCAGCCAAGTTCTTCCGGGCTCACCTCGTTGTTCCTACAATGAGCAGTTCTTC. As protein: CASSQVLPGSPRCSYNEQFF.

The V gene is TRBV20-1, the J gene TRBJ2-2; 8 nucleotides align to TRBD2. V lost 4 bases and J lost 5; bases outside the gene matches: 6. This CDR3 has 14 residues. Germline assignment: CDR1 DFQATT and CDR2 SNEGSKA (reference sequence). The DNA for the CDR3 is TGCAGTGCTATAGGAGCGGGAGTAACCGGGGAGCTGTTTTTT. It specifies CSAIGAGVTGELFF.

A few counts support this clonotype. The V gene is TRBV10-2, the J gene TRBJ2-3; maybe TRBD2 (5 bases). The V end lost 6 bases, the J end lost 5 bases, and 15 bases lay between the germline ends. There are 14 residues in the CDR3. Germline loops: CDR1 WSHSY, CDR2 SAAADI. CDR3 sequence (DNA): TGCGCCAGCAGCCCAAAGGAAGGAGGAGATACGCAGTATTTT. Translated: CASSPKEGGDTQYF.

Here the CDR3 DNA reads TGTGCCAGCAGTTTATTGGGTTTGGATACGCAGTATTTT. It translates to CASSLLGLDTQYF. V and J are TRBV27 and TRBJ2-3, with D hard to call. Germline CDR1 MNHEY, CDR2 SMNVEV (reference sequence). This CDR3 contains 13 residues. Trimming removed 1 base at V and 6 bases at J, with 8 bases between.

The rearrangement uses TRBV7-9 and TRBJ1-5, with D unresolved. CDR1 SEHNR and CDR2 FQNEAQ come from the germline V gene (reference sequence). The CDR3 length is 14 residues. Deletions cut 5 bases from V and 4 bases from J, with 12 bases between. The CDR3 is CASSQQLENQPQHF. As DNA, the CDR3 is TGTGCCAGCAGCCAACAACTAGAAAATCAGCCCCAGCATTTT.

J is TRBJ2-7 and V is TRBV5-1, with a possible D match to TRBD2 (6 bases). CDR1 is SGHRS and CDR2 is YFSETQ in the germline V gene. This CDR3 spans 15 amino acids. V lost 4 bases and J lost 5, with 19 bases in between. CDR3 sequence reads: CASSLSFGGSHEQYF. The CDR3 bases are TGCGCCAGCAGCCTGTCGTTTGGAGGGTCCCACGAGCAGTACTTC.

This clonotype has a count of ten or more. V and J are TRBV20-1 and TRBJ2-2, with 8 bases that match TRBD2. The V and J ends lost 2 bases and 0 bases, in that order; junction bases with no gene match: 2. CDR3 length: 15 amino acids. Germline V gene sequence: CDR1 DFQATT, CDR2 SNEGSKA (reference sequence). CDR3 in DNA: TGCAGTGCTAGACCGGGACTAGCGAACACCGGGGAGCTGTTTTTT. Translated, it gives CSARPGLANTGELFF.

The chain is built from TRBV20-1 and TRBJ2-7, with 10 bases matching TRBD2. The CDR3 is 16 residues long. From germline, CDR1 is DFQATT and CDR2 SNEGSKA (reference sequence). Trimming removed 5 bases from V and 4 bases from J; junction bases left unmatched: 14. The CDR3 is CSAWHRSSGSLYEQYF. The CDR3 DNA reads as TGCAGTGCTTGGCATCGCTCTAGCGGGAGCTTGTACGAGCAGTACTTC.

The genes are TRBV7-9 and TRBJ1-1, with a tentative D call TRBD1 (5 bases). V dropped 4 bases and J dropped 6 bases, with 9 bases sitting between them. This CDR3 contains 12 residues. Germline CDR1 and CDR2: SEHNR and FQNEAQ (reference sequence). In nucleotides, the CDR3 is TGTGCCAGCAGCTCCCCGGGGGCTGAAGCTTTCTTT. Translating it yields CASSSPGAEAFF. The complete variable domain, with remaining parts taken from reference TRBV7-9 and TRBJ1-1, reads DTGVSQNPRHKITKRGQNVTFRCDPISEHNRLYWYRQTLGQGPEFLTYFQNEAQLEKSRLLSDRFSAERPKGSFSTLEIQRTEQGDSAMYLCASSSPGAEAFFGQGTRLTVV.

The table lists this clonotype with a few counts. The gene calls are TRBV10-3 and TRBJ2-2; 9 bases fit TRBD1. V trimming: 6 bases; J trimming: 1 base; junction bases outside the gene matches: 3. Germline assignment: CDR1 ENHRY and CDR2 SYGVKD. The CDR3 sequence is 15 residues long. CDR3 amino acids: CAIRGQGKNTGELFF. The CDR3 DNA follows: TGTGCCATCAGAGGACAGGGGAAGAACACCGGGGAGCTGTTTTTT.

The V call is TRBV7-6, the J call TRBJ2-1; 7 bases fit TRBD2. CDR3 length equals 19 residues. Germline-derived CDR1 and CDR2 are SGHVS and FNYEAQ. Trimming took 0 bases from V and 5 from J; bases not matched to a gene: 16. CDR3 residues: CASSLAAAGPDLTNNEQFF. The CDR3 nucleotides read TGTGCCAGCAGCTTAGCGGCAGCGGGACCAGACCTTACTAACAATGAGCAGTTCTTC. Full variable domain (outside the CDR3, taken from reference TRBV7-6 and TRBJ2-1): GAGVSQSPRYKVTKRGQDVALRCDPISGHVSLYWYRQALGQGPEFLTYFNYEAQQDKSGLPNDRFSAERPEGSISTLTIQRTEQRDSAMYRCASSLAAAGPDLTNNEQFFGPGTRLTVL.

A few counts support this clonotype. In nucleotides, the CDR3 is TGCAGTGCTAGCCGGGGCGTCCGCTCCTACGAGCAGTACTTC. Translated, it gives CSASRGVRSYEQYF. The V call is TRBV20-1, the J call TRBJ2-7, with D tentatively TRBD1 or TRBD2 (5 bases each). The germline CDR1 and CDR2 sequences are DFQATT and SNEGSKA (reference sequence). This CDR3 spans 14 amino acids. V shed 3 bases and J shed 0 bases, with 12 bases lying between them.

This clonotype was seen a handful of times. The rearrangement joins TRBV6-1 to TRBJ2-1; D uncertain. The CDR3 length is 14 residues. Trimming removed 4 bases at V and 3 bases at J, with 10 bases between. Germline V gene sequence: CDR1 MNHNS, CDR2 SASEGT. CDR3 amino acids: CASSGYGSYNEQFF. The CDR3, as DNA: TGTGCCAGCAGTGGCTACGGTAGCTACAATGAGCAGTTCTTC.

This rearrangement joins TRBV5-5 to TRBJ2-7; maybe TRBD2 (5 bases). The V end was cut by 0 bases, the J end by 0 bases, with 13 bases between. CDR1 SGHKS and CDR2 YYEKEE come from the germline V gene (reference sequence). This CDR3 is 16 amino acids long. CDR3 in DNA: TGTGCCAGCAGCTTGGGCTTTGGGAGCGCCTCCTACGAGCAGTACTTC. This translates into CASSLGFGSASYEQYF.

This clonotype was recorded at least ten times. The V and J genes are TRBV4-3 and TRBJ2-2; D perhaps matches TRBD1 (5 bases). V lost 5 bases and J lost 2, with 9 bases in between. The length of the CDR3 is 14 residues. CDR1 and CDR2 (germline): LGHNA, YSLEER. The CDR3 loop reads CASSSGQNTGELFF. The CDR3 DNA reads TGCGCCAGCAGCTCTGGACAAAACACCGGGGAGCTGTTTTTT.

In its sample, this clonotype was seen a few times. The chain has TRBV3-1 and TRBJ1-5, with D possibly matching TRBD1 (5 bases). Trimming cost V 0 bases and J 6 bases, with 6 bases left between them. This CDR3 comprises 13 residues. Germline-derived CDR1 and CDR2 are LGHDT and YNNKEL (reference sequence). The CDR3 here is CASSQDGGQPQHF. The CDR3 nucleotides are TGTGCCAGCAGCCAAGATGGGGGTCAGCCCCAGCATTTT.